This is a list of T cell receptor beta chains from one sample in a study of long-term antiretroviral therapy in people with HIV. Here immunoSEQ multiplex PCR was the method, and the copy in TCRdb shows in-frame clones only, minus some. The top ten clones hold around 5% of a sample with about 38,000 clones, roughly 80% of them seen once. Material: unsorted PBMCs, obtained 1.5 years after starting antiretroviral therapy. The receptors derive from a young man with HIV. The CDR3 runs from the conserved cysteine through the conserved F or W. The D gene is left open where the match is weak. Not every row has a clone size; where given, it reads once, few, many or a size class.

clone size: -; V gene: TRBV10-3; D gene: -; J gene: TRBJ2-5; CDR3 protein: CAISEKWQGLKETQYF; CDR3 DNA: TGTGCCATCAGTGAGAAGTGGCAGGGGCTGAAAGAGACCCAGTACTTC
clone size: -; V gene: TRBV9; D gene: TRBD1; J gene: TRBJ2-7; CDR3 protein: CASSAGTAYEQYF; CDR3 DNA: TGTGCCAGCAGCGCCGGGACAGCCTACGAGCAGTACTTC
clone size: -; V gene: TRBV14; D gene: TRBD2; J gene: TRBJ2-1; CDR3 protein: CASSHGRRGINEQFF; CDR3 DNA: TGTGCCAGCAGCCACGGACGGCGGGGGATCAATGAGCAGTTCTTC
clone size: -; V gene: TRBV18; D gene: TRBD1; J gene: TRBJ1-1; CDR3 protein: CASSPNRGQADTEAFF; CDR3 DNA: TGTGCCAGCTCACCTAATAGGGGACAGGCGGACACTGAAGCTTTCTTT
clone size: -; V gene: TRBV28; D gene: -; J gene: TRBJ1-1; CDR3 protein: CASSLAPVSSEAFF; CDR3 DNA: TGTGCCAGCAGTTTAGCGCCCGTGTCCTCTGAAGCTTTCTTT
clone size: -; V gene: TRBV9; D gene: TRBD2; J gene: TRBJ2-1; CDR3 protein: CASSPGTNYNEQFF; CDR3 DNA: TGTGCCAGCAGCCCCGGGACTAACTACAATGAGCAGTTCTTC
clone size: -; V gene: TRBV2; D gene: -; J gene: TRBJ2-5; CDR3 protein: CASSVAVVETQYF; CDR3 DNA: TGTGCCAGCAGTGTAGCGGTGGTGGAGACCCAGTACTTC
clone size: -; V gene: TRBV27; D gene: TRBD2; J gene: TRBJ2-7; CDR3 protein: CASSIGLAGELYF; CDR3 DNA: TGTGCCAGCAGCATCGGACTAGCGGGGGAGCTGTACTTC
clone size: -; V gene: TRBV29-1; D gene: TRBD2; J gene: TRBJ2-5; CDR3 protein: CSVHRGGQETQYF; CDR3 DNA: TGCAGCGTGCACCGGGGGGGCCAAGAGACCCAGTACTTC
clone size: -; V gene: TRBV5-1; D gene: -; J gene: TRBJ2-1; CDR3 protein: CASRSIPGPEEQFF; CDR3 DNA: TGCGCCAGCAGATCCATCCCGGGACCTGAGGAGCAGTTCTTC
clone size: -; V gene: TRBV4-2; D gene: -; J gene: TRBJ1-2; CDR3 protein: CASSPLGGNYGYTF; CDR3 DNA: TGTGCCAGCAGCCCCCTCGGAGGTAACTATGGCTACACCTTC
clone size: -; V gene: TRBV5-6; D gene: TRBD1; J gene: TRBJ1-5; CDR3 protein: CASSYSGGGQPQHF; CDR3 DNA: TGTGCCAGCAGCTACTCAGGGGGAGGGCAGCCCCAGCATTTT
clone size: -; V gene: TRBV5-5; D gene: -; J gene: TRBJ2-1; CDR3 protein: CASRGAEGLYNEQFF; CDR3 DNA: TGTGCCAGCAGGGGGGCTGAGGGCTTGTACAATGAGCAGTTCTTC
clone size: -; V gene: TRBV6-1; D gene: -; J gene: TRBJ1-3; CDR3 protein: CASTSSGNTIYF; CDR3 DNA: TGTGCCAGCACCAGCTCTGGAAACACCATATATTTT
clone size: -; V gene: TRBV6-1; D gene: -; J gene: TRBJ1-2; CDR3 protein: CASSEALGAYYGYTF; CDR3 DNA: TGTGCCAGCAGTGAAGCGCTAGGGGCCTACTATGGCTACACCTTC
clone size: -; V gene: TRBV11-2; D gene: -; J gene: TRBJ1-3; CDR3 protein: CASSSQGMGGNTIYF; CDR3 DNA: TGTGCCAGCAGCTCTCAGGGGATGGGGGGAAACACCATATATTTT
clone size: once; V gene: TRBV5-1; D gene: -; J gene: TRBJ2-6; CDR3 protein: CASSLGLSSSGANVLTF; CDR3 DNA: TGCGCCAGCAGCTTGGGCCTGAGCTCCTCTGGGGCCAACGTCCTGACTTTC
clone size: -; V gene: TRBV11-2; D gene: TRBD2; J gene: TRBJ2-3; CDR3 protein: CASSGGGIITDTQYF; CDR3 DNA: TGTGCCAGCAGCGGGGGAGGGATAATCACAGATACGCAGTATTTT
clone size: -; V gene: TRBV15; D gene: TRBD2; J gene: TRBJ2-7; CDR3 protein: CATSRDILAGYRGYEQYF; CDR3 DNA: TGTGCCACCAGCAGAGATATACTAGCGGGATATAGAGGCTACGAGCAGTACTTC
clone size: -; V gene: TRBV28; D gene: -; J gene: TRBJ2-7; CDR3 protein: CASSSYRDNLNWQYF; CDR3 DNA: TGTGCCAGCAGTTCTTACCGGGACAACCTGAATTGGCAGTACTTC
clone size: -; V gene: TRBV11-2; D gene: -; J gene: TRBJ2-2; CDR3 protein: CASSETGDLYTGELFF; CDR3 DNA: TGTGCCAGCAGCGAAACTGGGGACTTATACACCGGGGAGCTGTTTTTT
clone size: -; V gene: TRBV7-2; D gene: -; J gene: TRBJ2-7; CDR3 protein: CASSFNSYEQYF; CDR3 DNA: TGTGCCAGCAGCTTTAATTCCTACGAGCAGTACTTC
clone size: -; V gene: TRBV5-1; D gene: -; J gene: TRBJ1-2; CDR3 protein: CASSLREANYGYTF; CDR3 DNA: TGCGCCAGCAGCCTCCGGGAGGCCAACTATGGCTACACCTTC
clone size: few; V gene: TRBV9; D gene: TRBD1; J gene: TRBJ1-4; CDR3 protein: CASSGTGDEKLFF; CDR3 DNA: TGTGCCAGCTCCGGGACAGGGGACGAAAAACTGTTTTTT
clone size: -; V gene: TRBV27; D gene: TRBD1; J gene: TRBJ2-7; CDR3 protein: CASSLTGDYEQYF; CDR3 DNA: TGTGCCAGCAGTTTGACAGGGGACTACGAGCAGTACTTC